This is a list of T cell receptor beta chains from one sample in a study of lymphopenia after photon versus proton radiotherapy. Clones were read by immunoSEQ multiplex PCR, and TCRdb kept only the in-frame ones, dropping some. The profile covers some 30,000 clones, with approximately 89% appearing a single time and around 6.7% taken by the ten largest. Source: peripheral blood, taken from a patient treated with proton-based radiotherapy. The receptors come from a woman in her 70s with pancreatic cancer. Some clones in this sample may be carry-over from other donors' samples. The CDR3 runs from the conserved cysteine through the conserved F or W. Fields, in order: D gene, clone size, J gene, V gene, CDR3 protein, CDR3 DNA. D genes are given only for firm matches. Rows may omit the clone size; those that give it use once, few, many or a size class.

d_call: .
clone_size: .
j_call: TRBJ2-5
v_call: TRBV19
cdr3_aa: CASSIRGAGVSQETQYF
cdr3_nt: TGTGCCAGTAGTATCCGGGGGGCAGGGGTAAGCCAAGAGACCCAGTACTTC

d_call: .
clone_size: once
j_call: TRBJ2-1
v_call: TRBV7-5
cdr3_aa: CASSLSLPSGKVYEQFF
cdr3_nt: TGTGCCAGCAGCTTATCTCTGCCCTCGGGTAAGGTATATGAGCAGTTCTTC

d_call: .
clone_size: few
j_call: TRBJ1-1
v_call: TRBV10-3
cdr3_aa: CAISGRQNEGAFF
cdr3_nt: TGTGCCATCAGTGGTCGACAGAACGAAGGCGCTTTCTTT

d_call: .
clone_size: .
j_call: TRBJ2-1
v_call: TRBV15
cdr3_aa: CATSRGGASSSYNEQFF
cdr3_nt: TGTGCCACCAGCAGAGGGGGAGCGTCGAGCTCCTACAATGAGCAGTTCTTC

d_call: .
clone_size: .
j_call: TRBJ1-6
v_call: TRBV10-2
cdr3_aa: CASTEGSSYNSPLHF
cdr3_nt: TGCGCCAGCACTGAGGGTAGCTCCTATAATTCACCCCTCCACTTT

d_call: TRBD1
clone_size: .
j_call: TRBJ2-7
v_call: TRBV10-3
cdr3_aa: CAISDGTGGYEQYF
cdr3_nt: TGTGCCATCAGTGACGGGACAGGGGGCTACGAGCAGTACTTC

d_call: .
clone_size: .
j_call: TRBJ2-4
v_call: TRBV11-2
cdr3_aa: CASSPTLLAKNIQYF
cdr3_nt: TGTGCCAGCAGCCCGACCCTTTTAGCCAAAAACATTCAGTACTTC

d_call: TRBD2
clone_size: few
j_call: TRBJ2-7
v_call: TRBV10-1
cdr3_aa: CASPGLAGGPYEQYF
cdr3_nt: TGCGCCAGTCCGGGACTAGCGGGAGGCCCCTACGAGCAGTACTTC

d_call: .
clone_size: .
j_call: TRBJ2-5
v_call: TRBV27
cdr3_aa: CASSLIQETQYF
cdr3_nt: TGTGCCAGCAGCCTAATCCAAGAGACCCAGTACTTC

d_call: .
clone_size: .
j_call: TRBJ1-2
v_call: TRBV10-3
cdr3_aa: CAIRPSGHGYTF
cdr3_nt: TGTGCCATCAGACCTTCCGGGCATGGCTACACCTTC

d_call: TRBD2
clone_size: once
j_call: TRBJ2-7
v_call: TRBV6-5
cdr3_aa: CASSRGTSGNEQYF
cdr3_nt: TGTGCCAGCAGCCGAGGGACTAGCGGGAACGAGCAGTACTTC

d_call: TRBD1
clone_size: .
j_call: TRBJ1-4
v_call: TRBV7-2
cdr3_aa: CASSSQTGGEEKLFF
cdr3_nt: TGTGCCAGCAGTTCCCAGACAGGGGGCGAAGAAAAACTGTTTTTT

d_call: TRBD1
clone_size: .
j_call: TRBJ2-7
v_call: TRBV6-1
cdr3_aa: CASRNVGQGVSEQYF
cdr3_nt: TGTGCCAGCAGAAACGTTGGACAGGGTGTATCCGAGCAGTACTTC

d_call: .
clone_size: .
j_call: TRBJ1-2
v_call: TRBV5-1
cdr3_aa: CASSLDNNYGYTF
cdr3_nt: TGCGCCAGCAGCTTGGACAATAACTATGGCTACACCTTC

d_call: TRBD1
clone_size: .
j_call: TRBJ2-7
v_call: TRBV28
cdr3_aa: CASSPFSDRGRYEQYF
cdr3_nt: TGTGCCAGCAGCCCCTTTTCGGACAGGGGGAGATACGAGCAGTACTTC

d_call: TRBD1
clone_size: .
j_call: TRBJ2-5
v_call: TRBV19
cdr3_aa: CASSIRGLWQETQYF
cdr3_nt: TGTGCCAGTAGTATTAGGGGGCTTTGGCAAGAGACCCAGTACTTC

d_call: .
clone_size: .
j_call: TRBJ2-7
v_call: TRBV5-1
cdr3_aa: CASSLLEEQYF
cdr3_nt: TGCGCCAGCAGCTTGTTGGAGGAGCAGTACTTC

d_call: .
clone_size: .
j_call: TRBJ2-2
v_call: TRBV6-5
cdr3_aa: CASSGAVNTGELFF
cdr3_nt: TGTGCCAGCAGCGGGGCCGTGAACACCGGGGAGCTGTTTTTT

d_call: .
clone_size: .
j_call: TRBJ1-6
v_call: TRBV25-1
cdr3_aa: CASRRAQDNSPLHF
cdr3_nt: TGTGCCAGCAGAAGGGCACAGGATAATTCACCCCTCCACTTT

d_call: .
clone_size: .
j_call: TRBJ1-1
v_call: TRBV7-2
cdr3_aa: CASTADGWTEAFF
cdr3_nt: TGTGCCAGCACCGCGGACGGGTGGACTGAAGCTTTCTTT

d_call: TRBD1
clone_size: .
j_call: TRBJ1-1
v_call: TRBV6-1
cdr3_aa: CASSSGQATEAFF
cdr3_nt: TGTGCCAGCAGTTCTGGACAGGCCACTGAAGCTTTCTTT

d_call: TRBD1
clone_size: .
j_call: TRBJ2-1
v_call: TRBV11-3
cdr3_aa: CASSRTRTGEQFF
cdr3_nt: TGTGCCAGCAGCCGAACCCGGACAGGTGAGCAGTTCTTC

d_call: .
clone_size: .
j_call: TRBJ1-5
v_call: TRBV28
cdr3_aa: CASRTRVYSNQPQHF
cdr3_nt: TGTGCCAGCAGAACTAGGGTCTATAGCAATCAGCCCCAGCATTTT

d_call: .
clone_size: .
j_call: TRBJ2-3
v_call: TRBV5-6
cdr3_aa: CASSFVDSGASTDTQYF
cdr3_nt: TGTGCCAGCAGCTTTGTCGATAGCGGAGCTAGCACAGATACGCAGTATTTT

d_call: .
clone_size: .
j_call: TRBJ1-5
v_call: TRBV11-2
cdr3_aa: CASSWGRNQPQHF
cdr3_nt: TGTGCCAGCAGCTGGGGCCGGAATCAGCCCCAGCATTTT

d_call: .
clone_size: .
j_call: TRBJ1-1
v_call: TRBV27
cdr3_aa: CASSLSSAGHLDTEAFF
cdr3_nt: TGTGCCAGCAGTTTATCGAGTGCAGGACACCTTGACACTGAAGCTTTCTTT

d_call: .
clone_size: once
j_call: TRBJ1-6
v_call: TRBV19
cdr3_aa: CASSIAELSPLHF
cdr3_nt: TGTGCCAGTAGTATAGCGGAGCTCTCACCCCTCCACTTT

d_call: TRBD1
clone_size: .
j_call: TRBJ2-5
v_call: TRBV4-1
cdr3_aa: CASSPGTGNKETQYF
cdr3_nt: TGCGCCAGCAGCCCCGGGACAGGCAATAAAGAGACCCAGTACTTC

d_call: .
clone_size: .
j_call: TRBJ2-6
v_call: TRBV27
cdr3_aa: CASSYLGIQAGANVLTF
cdr3_nt: TGTGCCAGCAGTTATTTAGGGATTCAGGCTGGGGCCAACGTCCTGACTTTC

d_call: .
clone_size: .
j_call: TRBJ2-1
v_call: TRBV7-2
cdr3_aa: CASSLSRNEQFF
cdr3_nt: TGTGCCAGCAGCTTATCGCGGAATGAGCAGTTCTTC

d_call: .
clone_size: .
j_call: TRBJ2-1
v_call: TRBV7-9
cdr3_aa: CASSLEGTRLGNEQFF
cdr3_nt: TGTGCCAGCAGCTTAGAGGGGACACGTTTAGGAAATGAGCAGTTCTTC

d_call: TRBD1
clone_size: .
j_call: TRBJ2-1
v_call: TRBV6-1
cdr3_aa: CASSADRDRMNNEQFF
cdr3_nt: TGTGCCAGCAGTGCGGACCGGGACAGGATGAACAATGAGCAGTTCTTC